A selection of T cell receptor beta chains follows, all from one sample in a study of OX40 agonist ivuxolimab in advanced cancers. Sequencing was performed with immunoSEQ multiplex PCR; in TCRdb, only in-frame clones are kept and a portion is missing. The sample contains 45,000 to 65,000 clones, about 88% of which appear only once. Sequenced here: CD4+ or CD8+ T cells sorted from blood, sampled in a trial of the OX40 agonist ivuxolimab. Every receptor here comes from an adult with an advanced solid tumor such as melanoma, head and neck, liver or kidney cancer. The CDR3 runs from the conserved cysteine through the conserved F or W. Fields, in order: clone size, D gene, J gene, V gene, CDR3 DNA, CDR3 protein. D genes are given only for firm matches. The size field is filled for only some rows; it gives once, few, many or a size class.

>.|.|TRBJ2-7|TRBV5-6
TGTGCCAGCAGCTTGAAATTGGCTCCGGGCGAGCAGTACTTC
CASSLKLAPGEQYF
>.|.|TRBJ2-7|TRBV5-4
TGTGCCAGCAGTTCCCTTTACGAGCAGTACTTC
CASSSLYEQYF
>.|.|TRBJ1-1|TRBV12-1
TGTGCCAGCAGCTCTGGGGCGATTAGGTTTACTGAAGCTTTCTTT
CASSSGAIRFTEAFF
>.|TRBD2|TRBJ2-2|TRBV27
TGTGCCAGCAGACTCGGACTAGCGGGGGGCACCGGGGAGCTGTTTTTT
CASRLGLAGGTGELFF
>.|.|TRBJ1-5|TRBV6-5
TGTGCCAGCAGCACCCGATCGCCCAATCAGCCCCAGCATTTT
CASSTRSPNQPQHF
>.|.|TRBJ1-1|TRBV13
TGTGCCAGCAGCCTTCCACTAGGGCAGCTTACTGAAGCTTTCTTT
CASSLPLGQLTEAFF
>.|TRBD1|TRBJ2-7|TRBV5-4
TGTGCCAGCAGCGCAGAGAGGGACAGGGAAATCGAGCAGTACTTC
CASSAERDREIEQYF
>.|.|TRBJ2-7|TRBV4-3
TGCGCCAGCAGCCATTCGGTAGGGACGACCAACGAGCAGTACTTC
CASSHSVGTTNEQYF
>.|.|TRBJ2-3|TRBV30
TGTGCCTGGAGAGAACTAGGGGGGCAAGCAGATACGCAGTATTTT
CAWRELGGQADTQYF
>once|.|TRBJ2-3|TRBV12-1
TGTGCCAGCAGCCTCTCCACAGATACGCAGTATTTT
CASSLSTDTQYF
>.|TRBD1|TRBJ1-5|TRBV7-9
TGTGCCAGCAGTCTAGGACAGGGGGCAATGGATCAGCCCCAGCATTTT
CASSLGQGAMDQPQHF
>.|.|TRBJ2-3|TRBV4-3
TGCGCCAGCAGCCAAGACGCCGCCTGGGTCGAGAAGAGGACAGATACGCAGTATTTT
CASSQDAAWVEKRTDTQYF
>.|TRBD1|TRBJ2-7|TRBV6-5
TGTGCCAGCAGTTACTCGAGGGACAGCGCCTACGAGCAGTACTTC
CASSYSRDSAYEQYF
>.|.|TRBJ2-5|TRBV7-9
TGTGCCAGCAGCTTAGTGACAGCCCAAGAGACCCAGTACTTC
CASSLVTAQETQYF
>.|TRBD2|TRBJ2-5|TRBV11-2
TGTGCCAGCAGCTTATTGGGGGGGACCGGGGCTGAGACCCAGTACTTC
CASSLLGGTGAETQYF
>.|.|TRBJ1-1|TRBV5-1
TGCGCCAGCAGCTTTAAGGGAGTGAACACTGAAGCTTTCTTT
CASSFKGVNTEAFF
>.|.|TRBJ1-1|TRBV5-8
TGTGCCAGCAGCTTGGATCGACGATACACTGAAGCTTTCTTT
CASSLDRRYTEAFF
>.|TRBD2|TRBJ2-7|TRBV2
TGTGCCAGCAGTCTGACTAGCGGGGGGACGAGCTCCTACGAGCAGTACTTC
CASSLTSGGTSSYEQYF
>once|TRBD1|TRBJ2-5|TRBV6-5
TGTGCCAGCAGTGGTCCGGGACAGGGGGGAGAGACCCAGTACTTC
CASSGPGQGGETQYF
>.|TRBD1|TRBJ1-2|TRBV25-1
TGTGCCAGCAGTGAATATGGGGACAGCATCTATGGCTACACCTTC
CASSEYGDSIYGYTF
>.|TRBD2|TRBJ2-7|TRBV9
TGTGCCAGCAGCCCCCTCGTCCTAGCGGATTCCTACGAGCAGTACTTC
CASSPLVLADSYEQYF
>.|.|TRBJ1-1|TRBV11-2
TGTGCCAGCAGCTTAGTCGACAGGACCCTCGAAGCTTTCTTT
CASSLVDRTLEAFF
>once|TRBD2|TRBJ2-3|TRBV6-5
TGTGCCAGCAGTTACTCTAGCGGGGGGGCCCCAGATACGCAGTATTTT
CASSYSSGGAPDTQYF
>once|.|TRBJ2-1|TRBV7-8
TGTGCCAGCAGCCGAAATAGCAGGGATAGCTCCTACAATGAGCAGTTCTTC
CASSRNSRDSSYNEQFF
>.|.|TRBJ2-1|TRBV6-5
TGTGCCAGCAGTCCTAGCATCGGGCAGTACAATGAGCAGTTCTTC
CASSPSIGQYNEQFF
>.|.|TRBJ1-1|TRBV12-2
TGTGCAAGTCGCTTAGCCTCCAGGGTCATAAAAGTAGCTTTCTTT
CASRLASRVIKVAFF
>.|.|TRBJ1-1|TRBV19
TGTGCCAGTAGTATAACCCGGGGCCAGGATGAAGCTTTCTTT
CASSITRGQDEAFF
>.|TRBD1|TRBJ1-2|TRBV7-9
TGTGCCAGCAGCCCCCTTCCGGGACAGGGCCCCAGTGCCTATGGCTACACCTTC
CASSPLPGQGPSAYGYTF
>few|TRBD1|TRBJ1-5|TRBV5-1
TGCGCCAGCAGCCCGGGGACAGGCAATCAGCCCCAGCATTTT
CASSPGTGNQPQHF
>.|.|TRBJ2-7|TRBV6-6
TGTGCCAGCAGTTACGGGGACGCACACTACGAGCAGTACTTC
CASSYGDAHYEQYF
>.|.|TRBJ2-7|TRBV5-6
TGTGCCAGCAGCCCACAGCTTGGCAGGAGGAGCAACGAGCAGTACTTC
CASSPQLGRRSNEQYF
>.|.|TRBJ2-2|TRBV10-3
TGTGCCATCAGTGATGATCCGGGGAGCACCGGGGAGCTGTTTTTT
CAISDDPGSTGELFF
>.|.|TRBJ2-7|TRBV12-5
TGTGCTAGTGGTTTGGTAGAGACAGCTTCCTACGAGCAGTACTTC
CASGLVETASYEQYF
>.|.|TRBJ1-2|TRBV27
TGTGCCAGCAGTCCAAGCCTCGGGCAGGGGTCTAACTATGGCTACACCTTC
CASSPSLGQGSNYGYTF
>.|.|TRBJ1-2|TRBV7-2
TGTGCCAGCAGCTCCCCGACGGCACTCTATGGCTACACCTTC
CASSSPTALYGYTF
>.|.|TRBJ1-5|TRBV4-3
TGCGCCAGCAGCCAAGATAACAGCCGCAATTGGCCCCAGCATTTT
CASSQDNSRNWPQHF
>.|TRBD2|TRBJ2-7|TRBV27
TGTGCCAGCAGTTTTGGCGGGAGTTACGAGCAGTACTTC
CASSFGGSYEQYF
>.|.|TRBJ2-1|TRBV13
TGTGCCAGCAGCTTTTCTCGCACAGGGCGTCATGAGCAGTTCTTC
CASSFSRTGRHEQFF
>.|TRBD1|TRBJ2-7|TRBV4-1
TGCGCCAGCAGCCAAGAGGACAGGGGGGCCTACGAGCAGTACTTC
CASSQEDRGAYEQYF
>.|TRBD1|TRBJ2-7|TRBV18
TGTGCCAGCTCACCTGTCGCGGACAGGGAAATTGGGGCCTCCTACGAGCAGTACTTC
CASSPVADREIGASYEQYF
>.|.|TRBJ2-1|TRBV2
TGTGCCAGCAGTGAAGCGAGCCCATTAGTTTCGGGTGACAATGAGCAGTTCTTC
CASSEASPLVSGDNEQFF
>few|.|TRBJ2-5|TRBV7-7
TGTGCTAGCAGCCCGAAGGGGGGAGGGGAGACCCAGTACTTC
CASSPKGGGETQYF
>.|.|TRBJ1-2|TRBV7-2
TGTGCCAGCAGCTTAATCCAGGGTGACTATGGCTACACCTTC
CASSLIQGDYGYTF
>.|.|TRBJ2-1|TRBV5-6
TGTGCCAGCAGCCTTGGCGGGACATTCCTTTACAATGAGCAGTTCTTC
CASSLGGTFLYNEQFF
>.|TRBD1|TRBJ1-1|TRBV7-9
TGTGCCAGCAGCTTAGATAGGGGGCCAGGTGAAGCTTTCTTT
CASSLDRGPGEAFF
>.|.|TRBJ2-7|TRBV7-9
TGTGCCAGCAGCCCGGGCTCGGGGGCCAACTACGAGCAGTACTTC
CASSPGSGANYEQYF
>.|.|TRBJ2-5|TRBV5-1
TGCGCCAGCAGCCCCGGCGGCGGGGAAGGTGAGACCCAGTACTTC
CASSPGGGEGETQYF
>.|.|TRBJ2-4|TRBV11-2
TGTGCCAGCAGCCCAAGGGATGTAGTAGCCAAAAACATTCAGTACTTC
CASSPRDVVAKNIQYF